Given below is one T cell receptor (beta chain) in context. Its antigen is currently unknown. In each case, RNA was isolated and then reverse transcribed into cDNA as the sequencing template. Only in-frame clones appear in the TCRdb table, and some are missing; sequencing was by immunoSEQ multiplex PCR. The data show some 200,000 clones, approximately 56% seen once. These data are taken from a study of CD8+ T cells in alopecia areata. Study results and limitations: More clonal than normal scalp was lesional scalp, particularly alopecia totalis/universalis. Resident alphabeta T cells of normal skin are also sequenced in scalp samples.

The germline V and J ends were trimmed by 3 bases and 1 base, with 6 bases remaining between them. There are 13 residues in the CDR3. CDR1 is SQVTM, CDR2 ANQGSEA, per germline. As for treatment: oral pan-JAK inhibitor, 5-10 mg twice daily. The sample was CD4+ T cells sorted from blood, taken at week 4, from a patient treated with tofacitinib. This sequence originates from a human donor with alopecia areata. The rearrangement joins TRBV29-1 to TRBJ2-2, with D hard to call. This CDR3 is CSVEKQNTGELFF. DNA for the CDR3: TGCAGCGTTGAGAAGCAGAACACCGGGGAGCTGTTTTTT.